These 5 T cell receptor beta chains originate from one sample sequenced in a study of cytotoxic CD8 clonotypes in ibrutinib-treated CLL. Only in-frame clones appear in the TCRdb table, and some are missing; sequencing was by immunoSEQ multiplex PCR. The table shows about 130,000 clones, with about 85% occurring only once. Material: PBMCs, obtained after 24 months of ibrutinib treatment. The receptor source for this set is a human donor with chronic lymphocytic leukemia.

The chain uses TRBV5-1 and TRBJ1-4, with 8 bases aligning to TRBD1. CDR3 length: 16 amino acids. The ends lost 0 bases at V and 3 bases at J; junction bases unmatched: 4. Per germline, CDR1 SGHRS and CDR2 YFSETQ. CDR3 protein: CASSLVGQGPNEKLFF. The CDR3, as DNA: TGCGCCAGCAGCTTGGTTGGACAGGGTCCTAATGAAAAACTGTTTTTT.

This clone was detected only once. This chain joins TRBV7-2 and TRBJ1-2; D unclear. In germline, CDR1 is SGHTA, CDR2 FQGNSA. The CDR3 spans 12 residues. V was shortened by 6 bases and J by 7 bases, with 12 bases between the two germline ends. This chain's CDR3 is CASRLTVSGYTF. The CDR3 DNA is TGTGCCAGCAGGTTAACAGTTTCTGGCTACACCTTC.

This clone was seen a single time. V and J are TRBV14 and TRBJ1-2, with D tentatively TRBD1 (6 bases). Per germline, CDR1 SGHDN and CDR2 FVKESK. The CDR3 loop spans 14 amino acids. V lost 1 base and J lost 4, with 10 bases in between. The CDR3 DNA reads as TGTGCCAGCAGCCAAGCACGGACAGCCTATGGCTACACCTTC. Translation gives CASSQARTAYGYTF.

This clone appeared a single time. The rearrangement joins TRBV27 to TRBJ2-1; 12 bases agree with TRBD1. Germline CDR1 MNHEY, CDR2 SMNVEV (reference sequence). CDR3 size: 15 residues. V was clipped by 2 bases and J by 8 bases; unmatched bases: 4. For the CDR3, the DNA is TGTGCCAGCAGTTTAGGGACAGGGGGCTTGGATGAGCAGTTCTTC. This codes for CASSLGTGGLDEQFF.

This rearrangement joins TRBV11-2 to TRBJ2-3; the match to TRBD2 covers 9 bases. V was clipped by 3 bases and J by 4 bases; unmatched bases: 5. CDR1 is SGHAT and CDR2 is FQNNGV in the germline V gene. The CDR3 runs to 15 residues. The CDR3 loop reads CASSFSGGTADTQYF. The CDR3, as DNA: TGTGCCAGCAGCTTTAGCGGGGGTACGGCAGATACGCAGTATTTT.